This passage covers 30 T cell receptor beta chains from one sample sequenced in a study of OX40 agonist ivuxolimab in advanced cancers. TCRdb's copy holds only in-frame clones and misses some; the assay was immunoSEQ multiplex PCR. This sample carries roughly 45,000 clones, approximately 78% of them seen once, and the ten largest clones take 7.3%. The sequenced sample was CD4+ or CD8+ T cells sorted from blood, obtained in a trial of the OX40 agonist ivuxolimab. The source is an adult with an advanced solid tumor such as melanoma, head and neck, liver or kidney cancer.

The chain combines TRBV10-2 with TRBJ2-1; D is uncertain. The CDR3 is made up of 14 amino acids. From germline, CDR1 is WSHSY and CDR2 SAAADI. V lost 8 bases and J 0 bases, leaving 11 bases between the germline ends. CDR3 nucleotides: TGCGCCAGCCTAATGGGAAGCTCCTACAATGAGCAGTTCTTC. Translating it yields CASLMGSSYNEQFF.

This clone was found a few times. The chain carries TRBV30 and TRBJ1-5; D unclear. The CDR3 is made up of 14 amino acids. The V end lost 0 bases, the J end lost 2 bases, and 8 bases lay between the germline ends. The V gene's germline CDR1 is GTSNPN and CDR2 SVGIG (reference sequence). The CDR3 loop reads CAWSVLSGNQPQHF. CDR3 nucleotide sequence: TGTGCCTGGAGTGTTTTATCGGGCAATCAGCCCCAGCATTTT. The full variable domain, in which reference TRBV30 and TRBJ1-5 provide the parts outside the CDR3, is SQTIHQWPATLVQPVGSPLSLECTVEGTSNPNLYWYRQAAGRGLQLLFYSVGIGQISSEVPQNLSASRPQDRQFILSSKKLLLSDSGFYLCAWSVLSGNQPQHFGDGTRLSIL.

This chain uses TRBV5-4 with TRBJ2-5; D perhaps matches TRBD2 (6 bases). The CDR3 is 16 amino acids. Trimming cost V 1 base and J 3 bases, with 16 bases left between them. Germline CDR1 is SGHNT and CDR2 is YYREEE (reference sequence). The CDR3, as DNA: TGTGCCAGCAGCTTGTTCGGGGAGGTTGGCAAAGAGACCCAGTACTTC. This sequence encodes CASSLFGEVGKETQYF. Using reference TRBV5-4 and TRBJ2-5 for the parts outside the CDR3, the full variable domain is ETGVTQSPTHLIKTRGQQVTLRCSSQSGHNTVSWYQQALGQGPQFIFQYYREEENGRGNFPPRFSGLQFPNYSSELNVNALELDDSALYLCASSLFGEVGKETQYFGPGTRLLVL.

This clone was found once. The rearrangement joins TRBV2 to TRBJ1-2, with D perhaps matching TRBD1 (5 bases). CDR3 size: 14 residues. CDR1 and CDR2 (germline): SNHLY, FYNNEI. V lost 0 bases, J lost 3 bases, and 8 bases lay in between. DNA of the CDR3: TGTGCCAGCAGTGAAGCAGGGGCTGACTATGGCTACACCTTC. Protein product: CASSEAGADYGYTF. Variable domain in full (rest from reference TRBV2 and TRBJ1-2): EPEVTQTPSHQVTQMGQEVILRCVPISNHLYFYWYRQILGQKVEFLVSFYNNEISEKSEIFDDQFSVERPDGSNFTLKIRSTKLEDSAMYFCASSEAGADYGYTFGSGTRLTVV.

This chain links TRBV11-2 with TRBJ2-7; 7 bases are shared with TRBD1. The V segment lost 5 bases and the J segment 2 bases; nucleotides outside the gene matches: 12. From germline, CDR1 is SGHAT and CDR2 FQNNGV. This CDR3 has 16 residues. The CDR3 sequence: CASSPLQGTVAYEQYF. As DNA, the CDR3 is TGTGCCAGCAGCCCACTCCAGGGGACAGTGGCCTACGAGCAGTACTTC. Variable domain in full (rest from reference TRBV11-2 and TRBJ2-7): EAGVAQSPRYKIIEKRQSVAFWCNPISGHATLYWYQQILGQGPKLLIQFQNNGVVDDSQLPKDRFSAERLKGVDSTLKIQPAKLEDSAVYLCASSPLQGTVAYEQYFGPGTRLTVT.

The chain couples TRBV2 to TRBJ2-5; D is tentatively TRBD1 or TRBD2 (5 bases each). This CDR3 contains 14 residues. Trimming cost V 5 bases and J 1 base, with 11 bases left between them. CDR1 is SNHLY and CDR2 is FYNNEI in the germline V gene. CDR3 residues: CASSTGTSQETQYF. The CDR3 coding sequence is TGTGCCAGCAGTACCGGGACCTCCCAAGAGACCCAGTACTTC.

The V and J genes are TRBV5-1 and TRBJ2-2, with D perhaps TRBD1 (6 bases). This CDR3 is built from 16 residues. Germline V gene lookup returns CDR1 SGHRS and CDR2 YFSETQ. V was pared by 4 bases and J by 0 bases, with 13 bases between. The CDR3 nucleotides read TGCGCCAGCAGCCCCCACAGGGATGCGAACACCGGGGAGCTGTTTTTT. Amino acid sequence: CASSPHRDANTGELFF.

The V gene is TRBV23-1, the J gene TRBJ1-4; no clear D. TRBV23-1 falls under the ORF class, with uncertain function. The V and J ends lost 6 bases and 0 bases respectively, with 11 bases between them. The CDR3 is 15 residues long. CDR3: CASSGSATTNEKLFF. CDR3 DNA: TGCGCCAGCAGCGGGAGCGCGACAACTAATGAAAAACTGTTTTTT.

This chain uses TRBV14 with TRBJ2-2, with 11 bases identical to TRBD2. The V gene's germline CDR1 is SGHDN and CDR2 FVKESK. There are 16 residues in the CDR3. Trimming took 4 bases from V and 1 from J; bases not matched to a gene: 2. The chain's CDR3 is CASSRGLAGNTGELFF. CDR3 bases: TGTGCCAGCAGCCGAGGACTAGCGGGGAACACCGGGGAGCTGTTTTTT.

The chain recombines TRBV5-1 with TRBJ2-1; TRBD2 agrees at 10 bases. CDR3 size: 15 residues. The germline CDR1 and CDR2 sequences are SGHRS and YFSETQ. V dropped 3 bases and J dropped 5; count of bases not matched to a gene: 5. The CDR3 DNA sequence: TGCGCCAGCAGCTACCTAGCGGGAGTGAACAATGAGCAGTTCTTC. Its translation is CASSYLAGVNNEQFF.

This clone was seen more than once but under ten times. V is TRBV5-6 and J is TRBJ2-1, with 9 bases fitting TRBD1. There are 16 residues in the CDR3. Germline V lookup: CDR1 SGHDT, CDR2 YYEEEE. J lost 2 bases, V lost 3 bases, and 6 bases had no gene match. The chain's CDR3 is CASSWGTGGAYNEQFF. Written as DNA, the CDR3 is TGTGCCAGCAGCTGGGGCACAGGGGGCGCCTACAATGAGCAGTTCTTC. Looking up the rest from reference TRBV5-6 and TRBJ2-1 gives the full variable domain: DAGVTQSPTHLIKTRGQQVTLRCSPKSGHDTVSWYQQALGQGPQFIFQYYEEEERQRGNFPDRFSGHQFPNYSSELNVNALLLGDSALYLCASSWGTGGAYNEQFFGPGTRLTVL.

This sequence joins TRBV4-3 and TRBJ2-7; the D is unclear. The CDR3 loop spans 14 amino acids. The germline V gene has CDR1 LGHNA and CDR2 YSLEER. Between the trimmed V and J ends, which lost 0 bases and 2 bases, there was a span of 8 bases. DNA for the CDR3: TGCGCCAGCAGCCAAGAGGCTAGGGCCTACGAGCAGTACTTC. Its translation is CASSQEARAYEQYF.

The chain joins TRBV11-3 to TRBJ2-1; 11 positions agree with TRBD2. V was pared by 4 bases and J by 2 bases, with 4 bases of the junction left unmatched. CDR1 SGHNT and CDR2 YENEEA come from the germline V gene. The CDR3 length is 16 residues. Here the CDR3 DNA reads TGTGCCAGCAGCTCCGGGACTAGCGGAACCTACAATGAGCAGTTCTTC. This codes for CASSSGTSGTYNEQFF.

V is TRBV10-1 and J is TRBJ2-7; D is unclear. Trimming removed 7 bases at V and 2 bases at J, with 15 bases between. Looked up from germline, CDR1 is WNHNN and CDR2 is SYGVQD (reference sequence). The CDR3 consists of 14 residues. In DNA form, the CDR3 reads TGCGCCAGCACCAGAGGAGCGCCTCCCTACGAGCAGTACTTC. Its protein is CASTRGAPPYEQYF.

The genes are TRBV7-2 and TRBJ1-1, with D possibly TRBD1 on 6 matching bases. V was cut by 3 bases and J by 3 bases, with 11 bases left in between. The CDR3 is 14 residues long. Germline loops: CDR1 SGHTA, CDR2 FQGNSA. CDR3 DNA: TGTGCCAGCAGCTTTAGCTACAGGGACACTGAAGCTTTCTTT. This sequence encodes CASSFSYRDTEAFF.

The genes are TRBV19 and TRBJ2-3, with D possibly called TRBD1 or TRBD2 (6 bases each). Germline lookup yields CDR1 LNHDA and CDR2 SQIVND (reference sequence). Trimming shortened V by 3 bases and J by 5 bases, and 24 bases separated the two germline ends. CDR3 length: 18 amino acids. CDR3 nucleotides: TGTGCCAGTAGTATGCGAACGAGCGGGCCTAGGGGGGAAGATACGCAGTATTTT. Amino acid sequence: CASSMRTSGPRGEDTQYF.

The chain's CDR3 is CASSVDWAGDTDTQYF. In DNA, the CDR3 is TGTGCCAGCAGCGTAGACTGGGCGGGGGACACAGATACGCAGTATTTT. V is TRBV9 and J is TRBJ2-3, with 7 positions matching TRBD2. Per the germline V gene, CDR1 is SGDLS and CDR2 is YYNGEE. The V and J ends lost 0 bases and 2 bases, in that order; junction bases with no gene match: 6. This CDR3 contains 16 residues.

The V gene is TRBV7-7, the J gene TRBJ2-5; D is unresolved. Germline V gene sequence: CDR1 SSHAT, CDR2 FNYEAQ (reference sequence). The CDR3 length is 15 residues. Trimming pared 2 bases from V and 2 bases from J, leaving 12 bases between. CDR3 region: CASSLRFQPQETQYF. CDR3 nucleotide sequence: TGTGCCAGCAGCTTACGTTTCCAACCGCAAGAGACCCAGTACTTC.

CDR3 nucleotides: TGTGCCAGCAGTTACCAGGCAGGGGCGAACACTGAAGCTTTCTTT. Amino acids: CASSYQAGANTEAFF. The chain uses TRBV6-5 and TRBJ1-1; tentatively, D is TRBD1 (6 bases). Germline CDR1 MNHEY, CDR2 SVGAGI. The V end was cut by 2 bases, the J end by 1 base, with 11 bases between. The CDR3 loop spans 15 amino acids.

The chain couples TRBV7-7 to TRBJ2-5; 11 bases align to TRBD1. J gave up 5 bases and V 5 bases, and 7 bases lay outside the gene matches. The CDR3 consists of 15 residues. Germline V gene sequence: CDR1 SSHAT, CDR2 FNYEAQ (reference sequence). The CDR3 nucleotides read TGTGCCAGCAGCGCCGGGACAGGGGGTCCGGAGACCCAGTACTTC. Translating it yields CASSAGTGGPETQYF.

This clone was found a few times. This chain joins TRBV2 and TRBJ1-2; maybe TRBD1 (5 bases). The CDR3 spans 14 residues. V lost 7 bases and J 4 bases, leaving 16 bases between the germline ends. The V gene's germline CDR1 is SNHLY and CDR2 FYNNEI. In DNA, the CDR3 is TGTGCCAGCACGAGGGCCAACAGGCCCTATGGCTACACCTTC. Protein sequence: CASTRANRPYGYTF.

This clone was recorded a few times. The rearrangement uses TRBV4-3 and TRBJ2-1, with a possible D match to TRBD2 (5 bases). Germline loops: CDR1 LGHNA, CDR2 YSLEER. Trimming cost V 1 base and J 7 bases, with 14 bases left between them. The CDR3 loop spans 15 amino acids. This chain's CDR3 is CASSQVWSGGNEQFF. CDR3 sequence (DNA): TGCGCCAGCAGCCAAGTATGGTCAGGCGGGAATGAGCAGTTCTTC.

This chain connects TRBV19 to TRBJ2-5; D may be TRBD2 (6 bases). The germline V gene has CDR1 LNHDA and CDR2 SQIVND (reference sequence). This CDR3 region has 16 residues. V lost 5 bases and J lost 3, with 19 bases in between. The CDR3 protein is CASSPWDSGSEETQYF. The DNA of the CDR3 is TGTGCCAGTAGTCCCTGGGACTCCGGGAGCGAAGAGACCCAGTACTTC.

The V gene is TRBV15, the J gene TRBJ2-1; 13 bases match TRBD2. The junction had 11 bases not matched to a gene; V was cut back by 3 bases and J by 9 bases. This CDR3 has 17 residues. Looked up from germline, CDR1 is LNHNV and CDR2 is YYDKDF (reference sequence). The CDR3 loop is CATSSVPVTSGRSEQFF. DNA of the CDR3: TGTGCCACCAGCAGTGTCCCCGTGACTAGCGGGAGGAGTGAGCAGTTCTTC.

The chain is built from TRBV7-2 and TRBJ2-3, with D possibly TRBD2 on 6 matching bases. This CDR3 has 16 amino acids. The V end was cut by 4 bases, the J end by 0 bases, with 14 bases between. Germline V gives CDR1 SGHTA, CDR2 FQGNSA. The CDR3 protein is CASSSSFGGSTDTQYF. In nucleotides, the CDR3 is TGTGCCAGCAGCTCGTCTTTCGGGGGTAGCACAGATACGCAGTATTTT.

The chain employs TRBV28 and TRBJ2-1; 13 nucleotides line up with TRBD2. This CDR3 spans 19 amino acids. The germline CDR1 and CDR2 sequences are MDHEN and SYDVKM. The J segment lost 6 bases and the V segment lost 1 base, leaving 12 bases of the junction unmatched. CDR3 sequence: CASSLSWTSGGLYPNEQFF. CDR3 sequence (DNA): TGTGCCAGCAGTTTATCCTGGACTAGCGGGGGCCTTTACCCCAATGAGCAGTTCTTC.

The gene calls are TRBV2 and TRBJ2-3, with 15 bases aligning to TRBD2. Trimming removed 6 bases from V and 0 bases from J; junction bases left unmatched: 4. The CDR3 sequence is 17 residues long. Germline CDR1 and CDR2: SNHLY and FYNNEI. CDR3 bases: TGTGCCAGCAGCCCCGGACTAGCGGGAGGGAGCACAGATACGCAGTATTTT. Amino acids: CASSPGLAGGSTDTQYF.

This clone was seen a few times. The V call is TRBV6-6, the J call TRBJ2-1; a possible D gene is TRBD2 (6 bases). Looked up from germline, CDR1 is MNHNY and CDR2 is SVGAGI (reference sequence). The V gene lost 5 bases and the J gene lost 7 bases, with 9 bases spanning the gap. The CDR3 loop spans 12 amino acids. In DNA, the CDR3 is TGTGCCAGCAGTCCGACTAGGAATGAGCAGTTCTTC. This encodes CASSPTRNEQFF.

The rearrangement joins TRBV18 to TRBJ2-5; 7 nucleotides line up with TRBD2. The end of the DNA fits TRBJ2-7 better, so the J call may be wrong. The CDR3 loop spans 14 amino acids. Germline V gene sequence: CDR1 KGHSH, CDR2 LQKENI. This CDR3 is CASTGTTSSYEQYF. The CDR3 coding sequence is TGTGCCAGCACCGGGACTACCAGCTCCTACGAGCAGTACTTC.

The chain links TRBV4-1 to TRBJ1-1; maybe TRBD1 (6 bases). V lost 2 bases to trimming and J lost 0 bases, with 10 bases between them. This CDR3 has 15 amino acids. Germline-derived CDR1 and CDR2 are MGHRA and YSYEKL. The CDR3 DNA reads as TGCGCCAGCAGCCAATTGGACAGTATGAACACTGAAGCTTTCTTT. Protein sequence: CASSQLDSMNTEAFF.